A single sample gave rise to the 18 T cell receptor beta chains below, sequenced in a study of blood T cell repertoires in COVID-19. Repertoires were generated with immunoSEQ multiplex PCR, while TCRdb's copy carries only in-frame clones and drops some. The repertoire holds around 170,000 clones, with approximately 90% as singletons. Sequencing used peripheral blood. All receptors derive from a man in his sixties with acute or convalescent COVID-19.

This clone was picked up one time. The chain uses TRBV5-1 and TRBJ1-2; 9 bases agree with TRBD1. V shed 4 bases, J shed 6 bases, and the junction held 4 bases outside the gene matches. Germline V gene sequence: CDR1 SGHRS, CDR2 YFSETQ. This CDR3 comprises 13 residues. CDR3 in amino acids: CASSRRTGDGYTF. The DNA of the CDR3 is TGCGCCAGCAGCCGTAGGACAGGGGATGGCTACACCTTC.

The chain's CDR3 is CASSRLAAKDTQYF. In DNA, the CDR3 is TGTGCCAGCTCCAGGTTAGCGGCCAAGGATACGCAGTATTTT. The chain is built from TRBV18 and TRBJ2-3; maybe TRBD2 (6 bases). The germline V and J ends were trimmed by 6 bases and 6 bases, with 16 bases remaining between them. The CDR3 contains 14 residues. CDR1 and CDR2 (germline): KGHSH, LQKENI.

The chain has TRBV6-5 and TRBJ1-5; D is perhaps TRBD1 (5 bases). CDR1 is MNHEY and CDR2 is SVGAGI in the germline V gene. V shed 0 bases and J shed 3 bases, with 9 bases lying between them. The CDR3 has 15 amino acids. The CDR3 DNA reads TGTGCCAGCAGTTACTCTCGCAGGGACAATCAGCCCCAGCATTTT. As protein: CASSYSRRDNQPQHF.

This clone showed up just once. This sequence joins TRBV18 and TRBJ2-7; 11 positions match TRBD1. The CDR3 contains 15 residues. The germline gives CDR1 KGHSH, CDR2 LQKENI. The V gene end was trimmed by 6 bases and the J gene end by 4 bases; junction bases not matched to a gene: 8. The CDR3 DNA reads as TGTGCCAGCTCTCCCGGACAGGGGGCCTGGTACGAGCAGTACTTC. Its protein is CASSPGQGAWYEQYF. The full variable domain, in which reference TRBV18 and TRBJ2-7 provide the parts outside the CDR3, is NAGVMQNPRHLVRRRGQEARLRCSPMKGHSHVYWYRQLPEEGLKFMVYLQKENIIDESGMPKERFSAEFPKEGPSILRIQQVVRGDSAAYFCASSPGQGAWYEQYFGPGTRLTVT.

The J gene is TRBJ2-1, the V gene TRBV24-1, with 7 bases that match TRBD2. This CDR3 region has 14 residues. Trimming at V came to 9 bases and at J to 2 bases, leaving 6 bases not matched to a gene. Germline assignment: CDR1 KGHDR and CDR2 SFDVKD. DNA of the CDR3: TGTGCCACCTCAGCGGGGTTAGCCTACAATGAGCAGTTCTTC. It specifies CATSAGLAYNEQFF.

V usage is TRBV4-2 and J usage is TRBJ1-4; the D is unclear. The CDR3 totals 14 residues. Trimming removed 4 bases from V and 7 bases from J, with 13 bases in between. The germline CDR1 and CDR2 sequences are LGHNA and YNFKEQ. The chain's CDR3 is CASSRSSTREKLFF. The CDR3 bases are TGTGCCAGCAGCCGATCATCAACTCGTGAAAAACTGTTTTTT.

In DNA, the CDR3 is TGTGCCACCAGCAGAGGCCTGACAGGAACTAATGAAAAACTGTTTTTT. Amino acids: CATSRGLTGTNEKLFF. The V call is TRBV15, the J call TRBJ1-4, with a possible D match to TRBD1 (6 bases). The CDR3 is 16 amino acids. Looked up from germline, CDR1 is LNHNV and CDR2 is YYDKDF (reference sequence). Deletions cut 1 base from V and 1 base from J, with 10 bases between. The entire variable domain, with the rest obtained from reference TRBV15 and TRBJ1-4, is as follows: DAMVIQNPRYQVTQFGKPVTLSCSQTLNHNVMYWYQQKSSQAPKLLFHYYDKDFNNEADTPDNFQSRRPNTSFCFLDIRSPGLGDTAMYLCATSRGLTGTNEKLFFGSGTQLSVL.

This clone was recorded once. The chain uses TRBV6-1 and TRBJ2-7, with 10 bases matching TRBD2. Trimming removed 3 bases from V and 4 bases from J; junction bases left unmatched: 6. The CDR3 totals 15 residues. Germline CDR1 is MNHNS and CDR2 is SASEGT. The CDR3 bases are TGTGCCAGCAGTGAGGCTAGCGGGAGCGGGTACGAGCAGTACTTC. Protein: CASSEASGSGYEQYF.

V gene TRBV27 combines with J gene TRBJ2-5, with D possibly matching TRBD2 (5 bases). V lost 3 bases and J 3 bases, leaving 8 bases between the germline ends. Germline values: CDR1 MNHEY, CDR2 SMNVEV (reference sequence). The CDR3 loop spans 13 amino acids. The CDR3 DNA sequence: TGTGCCAGCAGTTTGCCCGGGGAAGAGACCCAGTACTTC. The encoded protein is CASSLPGEETQYF.

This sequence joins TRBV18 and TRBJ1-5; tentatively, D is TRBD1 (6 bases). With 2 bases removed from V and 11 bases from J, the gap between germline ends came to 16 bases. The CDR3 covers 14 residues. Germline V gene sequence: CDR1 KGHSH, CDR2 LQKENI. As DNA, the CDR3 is TGTGCCAGCTCACCAGAAACAGGGATTAAGGCCCAGCATTTT. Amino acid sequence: CASSPETGIKAQHF. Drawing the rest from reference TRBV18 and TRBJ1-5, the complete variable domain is NAGVMQNPRHLVRRRGQEARLRCSPMKGHSHVYWYRQLPEEGLKFMVYLQKENIIDESGMPKERFSAEFPKEGPSILRIQQVVRGDSAAYFCASSPETGIKAQHFGDGTRLSIL.

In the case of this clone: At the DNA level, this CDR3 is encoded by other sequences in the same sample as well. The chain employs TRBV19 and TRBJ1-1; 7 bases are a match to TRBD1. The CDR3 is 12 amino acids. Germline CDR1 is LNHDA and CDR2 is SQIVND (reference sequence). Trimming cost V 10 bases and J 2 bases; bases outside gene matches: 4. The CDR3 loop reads CATGQRNTEAFF. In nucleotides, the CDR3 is TGTGCCACGGGACAGCGAAACACTGAAGCTTTCTTT.

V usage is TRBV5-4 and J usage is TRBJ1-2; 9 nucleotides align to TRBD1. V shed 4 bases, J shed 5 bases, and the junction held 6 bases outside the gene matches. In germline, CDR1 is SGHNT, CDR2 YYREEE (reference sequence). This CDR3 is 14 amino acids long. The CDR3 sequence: CASSDTGGPYGYTF. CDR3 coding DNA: TGTGCCAGCAGCGATACAGGGGGCCCTTATGGCTACACCTTC. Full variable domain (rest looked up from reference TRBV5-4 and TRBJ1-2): ETGVTQSPTHLIKTRGQQVTLRCSSQSGHNTVSWYQQALGQGPQFIFQYYREEENGRGNFPPRFSGLQFPNYSSELNVNALELDDSALYLCASSDTGGPYGYTFGSGTRLTVV.

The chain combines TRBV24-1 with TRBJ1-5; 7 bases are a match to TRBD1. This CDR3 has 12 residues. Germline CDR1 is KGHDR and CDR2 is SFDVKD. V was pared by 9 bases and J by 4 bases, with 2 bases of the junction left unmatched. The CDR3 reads CATGTVNQPQHF. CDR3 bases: TGTGCCACCGGGACAGTTAATCAGCCCCAGCATTTT.

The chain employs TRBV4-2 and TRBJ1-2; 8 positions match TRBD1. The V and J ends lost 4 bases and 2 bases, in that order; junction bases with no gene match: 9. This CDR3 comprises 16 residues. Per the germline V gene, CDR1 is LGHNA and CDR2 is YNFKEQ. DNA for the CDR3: TGTGCCAGCAGCCCCCCCGGCGGACAGGGCAACTATGGCTACACCTTC. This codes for CASSPPGGQGNYGYTF.

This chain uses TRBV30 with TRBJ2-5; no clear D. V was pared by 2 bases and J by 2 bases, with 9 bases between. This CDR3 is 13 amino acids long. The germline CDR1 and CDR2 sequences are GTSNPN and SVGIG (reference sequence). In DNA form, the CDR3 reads TGTGCCTGGAGTAAAGAGTATCAAGAGACCCAGTACTTC. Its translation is CAWSKEYQETQYF.

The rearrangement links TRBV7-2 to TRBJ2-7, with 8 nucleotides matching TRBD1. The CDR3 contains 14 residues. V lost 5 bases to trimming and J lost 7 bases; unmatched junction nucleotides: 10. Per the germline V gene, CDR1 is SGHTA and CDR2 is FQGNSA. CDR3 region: CASSERTGRGEQYV. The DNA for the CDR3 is TGTGCCAGCAGCGAGCGGACAGGGCGAGGGGAGCAGTACGTC.

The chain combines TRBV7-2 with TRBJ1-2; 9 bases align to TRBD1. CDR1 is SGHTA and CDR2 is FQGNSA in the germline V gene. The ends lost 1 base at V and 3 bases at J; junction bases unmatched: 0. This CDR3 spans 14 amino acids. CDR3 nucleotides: TGTGCCAGCAGCTTAGACAGGGGGCACTATGGCTACACCTTC. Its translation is CASSLDRGHYGYTF.

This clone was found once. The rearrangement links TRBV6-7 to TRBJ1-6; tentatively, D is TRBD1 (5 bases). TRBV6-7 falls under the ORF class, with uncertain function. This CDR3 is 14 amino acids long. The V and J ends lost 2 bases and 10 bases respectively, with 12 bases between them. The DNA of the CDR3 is TGTGCCAGCAGTTACGGGCAGGGAGGATCACCCCTCCACTTT. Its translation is CASSYGQGGSPLHF.